This T cell receptor beta chain was profiled in a study of a mutant IDH1 vaccine in newly diagnosed glioma. Libraries were prepared by immunoSEQ multiplex PCR; TCRdb keeps only in-frame clonotypes and omits some of them. The sample yields around 120,000 clones, around four fifths seen once. The V end lost 1 base, the J end lost 1 base, and 11 bases lay between the germline ends. This CDR3 has 15 residues. Germline V gene data show CDR1 as SGHNT and CDR2 as YYREEE (reference sequence). Time point in this sample: week 11, during vaccination. Vaccine doses each comprised 300 ug of mutant IDH1 20-mer peptide, with topical imiquimod. As for this clone: Antigen unknown.

The J gene is TRBJ1-1, the V gene TRBV5-4, with D hard to call. This TCR was recovered from a middle-aged man with glioma. Sequenced material: PBMCs, taken from a glioma patient whose treatment included an IDH1 peptide vaccine. The CDR3 DNA reads as TGTGCCAGCAGCTTGAACCCGTGGGGGAACACTGAAGCTTTCTTT. Amino acid sequence: CASSLNPWGNTEAFF.